This TCR beta chain was profiled in a study of shared clonotypes between healthy human individuals. About the study: There were three CD4 naive, three CD4 memory, two CD8 naive and one CD8 memory plates per donor.

Concerning this clone: Its antigen is still unknown.

Whole-study findings and limits: Rarefaction revealed incomplete sorted-subset sequencing despite large depth. Researchers sampled blood only, noting tissue repertoires likely differ.

Positively selected for CCR7, the CD45RO-negative cells used as naive CD8 cells excluded terminally differentiated effector memory CD45RA+ cells. The trim removed 5 bases at V and 9 bases at J, leaving 14 bases unmatched. The germline V gene encodes CDR1 MDHEN and CDR2 SYDVKM. CDR3 size: 16 residues. Repertoires were generated with immunoSEQ multiplex PCR, while TCRdb's copy carries only in-frame clones and drops some. The repertoire holds 2 million to 2.5 million clones, with under 95% as singletons. Specimen: naive CD8+ T cells from PBMCs. This clonotype originated in a man aged 18 to 30 in good health. Some clones in this sample may be carry-over from other donors' samples. This chain links TRBV28 with TRBJ2-7; the match to TRBD2 covers 12 bases. This CDR3 is CASSPRLAGDFNRQYF. Written as DNA, the CDR3 is TGTGCCAGCAGTCCCCGACTAGCGGGAGACTTTAATCGGCAGTACTTC.